The entry that follows covers one T cell receptor (beta chain) sequence. Germline assignment: CDR1 DFQATT and CDR2 SNEGSKA (reference sequence). CDR3 size: 15 residues. V shed 3 bases and J shed 3 bases, with 14 bases lying between them. Data came from immunoSEQ multiplex PCR; TCRdb stores just in-frame clones and leaves some out. The sample holds about 84,000 clones, about 83% seen once. These data belong to a study of blood T cell repertoires in COVID-19. About the research overall: Sources were T cells, B-cell-depleted T cells, or PBMCs; the material itself was cDNA or gDNA.

The chain combines TRBV20-1 with TRBJ2-2, with D perhaps matching TRBD2 (6 bases). The clonotype was recovered from a woman of 80 years or more with acute or convalescent COVID-19. What was sequenced was peripheral blood. In nucleotides, the CDR3 is TGCAGTGCTAGTAACGCCGGGAGTGACACCGGGGAGCTGTTTTTT. Residues: CSASNAGSDTGELFF.